This T cell receptor (beta chain) is drawn from a study of OX40 agonist ivuxolimab in advanced cancers. Findings of the study overall: Among the nonresponders, some also had low normalized T-cell clonal expansion. Determination of antigen specificity was not performed for the expanded peripheral T cells.

Of note for this clone: As yet, its antigen is unknown.

Clones were read by immunoSEQ multiplex PCR, and TCRdb kept only the in-frame ones, dropping some. The repertoire holds around 80,000 clones, with roughly 89% as singletons. Per the germline V gene, CDR1 is KGHSH and CDR2 is LQKENI. CDR3 length: 15 amino acids. V was clipped by 5 bases and J by 8 bases, with 19 bases between them. This TCR was recovered from an adult with an advanced solid tumor such as melanoma, head and neck, liver or kidney cancer. This material consisted of CD4+ or CD8+ T cells sorted from blood, taken in a trial of the OX40 agonist ivuxolimab. The rearrangement uses TRBV18 and TRBJ2-1; D possibly matches TRBD1 or TRBD2 (6 bases each). CDR3 sequence: CASSWSGQRVDEQFF. As DNA, the CDR3 is TGTGCCAGCTCATGGAGTGGACAGCGGGTCGATGAGCAGTTCTTC.